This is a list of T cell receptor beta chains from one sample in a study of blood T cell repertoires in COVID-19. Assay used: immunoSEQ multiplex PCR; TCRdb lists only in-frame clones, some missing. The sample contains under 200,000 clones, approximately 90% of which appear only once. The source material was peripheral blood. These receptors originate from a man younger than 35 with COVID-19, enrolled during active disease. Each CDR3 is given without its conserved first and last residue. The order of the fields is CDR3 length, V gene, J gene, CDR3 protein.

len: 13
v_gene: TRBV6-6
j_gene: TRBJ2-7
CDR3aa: ASSYSQGPNHEQY

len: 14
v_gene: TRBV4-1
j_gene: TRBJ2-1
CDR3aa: ASSQDSLGSYNEQF

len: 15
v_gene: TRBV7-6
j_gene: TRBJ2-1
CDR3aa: ASSALTSGRDNNEQF

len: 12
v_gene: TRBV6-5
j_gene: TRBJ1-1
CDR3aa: ASSMTGSGSEAF

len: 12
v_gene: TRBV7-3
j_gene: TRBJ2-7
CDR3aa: ASSFGGTESEQY

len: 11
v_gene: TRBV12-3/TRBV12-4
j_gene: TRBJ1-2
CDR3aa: ASSLGVYVPYT

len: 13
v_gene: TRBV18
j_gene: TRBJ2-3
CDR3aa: ASSPWRSSTDTQY

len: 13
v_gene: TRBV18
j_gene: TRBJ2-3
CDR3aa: ASSSEAPGGDTQY

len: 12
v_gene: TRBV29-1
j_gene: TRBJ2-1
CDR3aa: SVRPGGLYNEQF

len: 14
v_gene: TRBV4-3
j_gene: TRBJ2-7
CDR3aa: ASSQEVGTSGYEQY

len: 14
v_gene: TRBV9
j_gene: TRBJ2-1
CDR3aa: ASSPWTSFFDNEQF

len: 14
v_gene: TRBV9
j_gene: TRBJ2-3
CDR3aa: ASSGLAGGITDTQY

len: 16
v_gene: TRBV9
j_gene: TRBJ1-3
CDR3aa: ASSVNLSEGGPGNTIY

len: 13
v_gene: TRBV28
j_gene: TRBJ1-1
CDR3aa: ASSLIVNLNTEAF

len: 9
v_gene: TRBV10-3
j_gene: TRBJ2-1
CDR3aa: AINGENEQF

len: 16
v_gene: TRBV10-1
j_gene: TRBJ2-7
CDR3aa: ASSVIIQTSGGNYEQY

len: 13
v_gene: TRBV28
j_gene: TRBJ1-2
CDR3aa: ASSVSGGRGYGYT

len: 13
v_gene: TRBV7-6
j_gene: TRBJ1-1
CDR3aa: ASSLVAGTDTEAF

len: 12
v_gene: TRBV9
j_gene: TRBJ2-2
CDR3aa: ASSVGDSTGELF

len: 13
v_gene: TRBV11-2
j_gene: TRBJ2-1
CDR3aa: ATLTRDRGANEQF

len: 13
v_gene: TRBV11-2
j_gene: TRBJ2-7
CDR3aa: ASSLEGSQGYEQY

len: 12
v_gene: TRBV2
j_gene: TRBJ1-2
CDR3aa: ASSGTPRNYGYT

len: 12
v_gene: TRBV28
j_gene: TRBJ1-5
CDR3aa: ATYVAGGNQPQH

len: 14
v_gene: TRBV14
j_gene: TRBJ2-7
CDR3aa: ASSQDFGTGGYEQY

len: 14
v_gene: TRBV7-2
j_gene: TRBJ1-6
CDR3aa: ASSPRRDRHNSPLH

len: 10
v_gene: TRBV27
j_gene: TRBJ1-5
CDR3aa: ASSPPGQPQH

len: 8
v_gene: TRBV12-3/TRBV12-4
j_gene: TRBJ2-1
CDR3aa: ASSSNEQF

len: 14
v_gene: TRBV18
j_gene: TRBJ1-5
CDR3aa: ASSLLTGGSDQPQH

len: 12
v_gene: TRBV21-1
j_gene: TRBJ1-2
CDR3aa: ASSKAPGFGGYT

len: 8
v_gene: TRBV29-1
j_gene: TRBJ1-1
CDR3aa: SVGGRRAF

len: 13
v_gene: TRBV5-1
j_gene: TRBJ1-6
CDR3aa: ASSMTGPVSSPLH

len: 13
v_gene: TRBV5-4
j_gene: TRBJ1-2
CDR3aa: ASSSQGAGNYGYT

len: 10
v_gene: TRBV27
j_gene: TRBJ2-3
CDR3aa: ASLGEADTQY